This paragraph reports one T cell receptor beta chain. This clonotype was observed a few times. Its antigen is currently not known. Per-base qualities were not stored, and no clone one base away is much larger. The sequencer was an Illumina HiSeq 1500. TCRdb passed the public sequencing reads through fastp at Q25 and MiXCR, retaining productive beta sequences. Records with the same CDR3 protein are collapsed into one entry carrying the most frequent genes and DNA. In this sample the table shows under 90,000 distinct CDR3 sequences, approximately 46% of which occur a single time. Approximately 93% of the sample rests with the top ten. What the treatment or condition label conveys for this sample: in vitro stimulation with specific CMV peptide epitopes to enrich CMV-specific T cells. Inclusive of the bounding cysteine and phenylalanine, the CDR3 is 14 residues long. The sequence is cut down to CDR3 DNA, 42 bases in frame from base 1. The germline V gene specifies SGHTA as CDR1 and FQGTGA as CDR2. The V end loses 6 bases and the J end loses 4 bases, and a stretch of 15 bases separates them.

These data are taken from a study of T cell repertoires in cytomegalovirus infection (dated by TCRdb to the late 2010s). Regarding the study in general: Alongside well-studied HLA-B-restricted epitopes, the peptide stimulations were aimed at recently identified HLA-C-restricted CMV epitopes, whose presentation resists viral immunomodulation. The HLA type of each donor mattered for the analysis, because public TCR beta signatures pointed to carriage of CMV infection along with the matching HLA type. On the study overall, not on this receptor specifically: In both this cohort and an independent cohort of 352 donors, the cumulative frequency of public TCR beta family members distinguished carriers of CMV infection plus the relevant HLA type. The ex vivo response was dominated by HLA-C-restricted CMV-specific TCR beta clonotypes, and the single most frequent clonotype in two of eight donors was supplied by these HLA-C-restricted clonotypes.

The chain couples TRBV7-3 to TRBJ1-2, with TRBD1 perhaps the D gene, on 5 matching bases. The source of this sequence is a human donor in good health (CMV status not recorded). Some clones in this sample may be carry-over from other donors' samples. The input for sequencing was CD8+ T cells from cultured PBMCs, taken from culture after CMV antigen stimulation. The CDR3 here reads CASSPGTTGYGYTF. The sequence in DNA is TGTGCCAGCAGTCCTGGGACGACTGGCTATGGCTACACCTTC.